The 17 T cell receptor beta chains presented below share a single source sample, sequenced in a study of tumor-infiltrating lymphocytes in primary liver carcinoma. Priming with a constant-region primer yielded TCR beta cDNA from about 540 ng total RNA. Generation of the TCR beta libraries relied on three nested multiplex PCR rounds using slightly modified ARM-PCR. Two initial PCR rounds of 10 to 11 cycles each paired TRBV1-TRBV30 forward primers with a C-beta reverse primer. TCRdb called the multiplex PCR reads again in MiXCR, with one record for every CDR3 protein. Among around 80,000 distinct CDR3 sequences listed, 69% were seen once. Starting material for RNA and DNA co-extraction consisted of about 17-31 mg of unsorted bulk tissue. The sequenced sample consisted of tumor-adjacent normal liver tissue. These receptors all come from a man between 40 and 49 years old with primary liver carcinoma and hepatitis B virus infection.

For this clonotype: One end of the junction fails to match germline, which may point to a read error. CDR3: CARSQYRETPCEQYF. CDR3 in DNA: TGCGCCAGAAGCCAATATCGGGAGACTCCCTGCGAGCAGTACTTC. This sequence joins TRBV4-3 and TRBJ2-7, with D possibly being TRBD2 (6 bases). CDR1 LGHNA and CDR2 YSLEER come from the germline V gene. This CDR3 region has 15 residues.

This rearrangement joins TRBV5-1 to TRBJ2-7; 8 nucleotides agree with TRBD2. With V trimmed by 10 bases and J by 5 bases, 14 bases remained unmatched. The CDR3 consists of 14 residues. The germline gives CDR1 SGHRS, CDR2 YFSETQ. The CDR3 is CAGSLVGGRNEQYF. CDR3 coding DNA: TGCGCCGGGAGCTTGGTCGGCGGGAGGAACGAGCAGTACTTC.

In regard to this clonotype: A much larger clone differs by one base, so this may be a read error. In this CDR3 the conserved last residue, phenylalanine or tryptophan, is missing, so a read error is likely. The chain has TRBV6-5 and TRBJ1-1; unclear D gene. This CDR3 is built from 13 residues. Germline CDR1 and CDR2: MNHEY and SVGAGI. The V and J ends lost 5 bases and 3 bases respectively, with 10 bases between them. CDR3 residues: CASSLASYTEAFL. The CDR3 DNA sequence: TGTGCCAGCAGTCTAGCCAGTTACACTGAAGCTTTCTTA.

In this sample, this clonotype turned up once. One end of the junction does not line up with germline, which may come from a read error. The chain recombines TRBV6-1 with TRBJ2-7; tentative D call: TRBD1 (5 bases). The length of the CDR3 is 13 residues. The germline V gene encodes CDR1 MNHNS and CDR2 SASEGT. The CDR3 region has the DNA TGTGCCAGCAGTGGGAACAGGCGGTACGAGGAGTACTTC. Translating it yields CASSGNRRYEEYF.

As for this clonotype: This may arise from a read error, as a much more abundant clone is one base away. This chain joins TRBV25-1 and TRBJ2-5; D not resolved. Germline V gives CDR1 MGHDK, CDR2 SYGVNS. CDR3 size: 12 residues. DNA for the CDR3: TGTGTCAGCAGTCTAAACTCAGAGACCCAGTACTTC. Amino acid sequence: CVSSLNSETQYF.

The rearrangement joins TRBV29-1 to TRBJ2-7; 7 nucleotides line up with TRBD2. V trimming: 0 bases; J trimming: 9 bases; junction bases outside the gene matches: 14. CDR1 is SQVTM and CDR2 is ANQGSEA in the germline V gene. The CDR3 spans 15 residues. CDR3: CSVEEERDGSYTQYF. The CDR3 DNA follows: TGCAGCGTTGAAGAAGAGCGGGACGGGAGCTACACGCAGTACTTC.

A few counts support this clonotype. The CDR3 nucleotides read TGTGCCAGCAGTTTAGCCCCTGGGGGAAAGGGCTACACCTTC. Encoded protein: CASSLAPGGKGYTF. The rearrangement links TRBV12-3 or TRBV12-4 to TRBJ1-2, with a possible D match to TRBD1 (5 bases). Trimming left V 0 bases short and J 8 bases short, with 13 bases between. This CDR3 is built from 14 residues.

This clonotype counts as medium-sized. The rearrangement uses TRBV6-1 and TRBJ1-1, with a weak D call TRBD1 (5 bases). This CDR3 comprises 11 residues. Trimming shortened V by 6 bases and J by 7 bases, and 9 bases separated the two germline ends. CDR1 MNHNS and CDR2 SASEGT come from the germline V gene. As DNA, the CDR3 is TGTGCCAGCAGATCGACAGTTGAAGCTTTCTTT. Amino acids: CASRSTVEAFF.

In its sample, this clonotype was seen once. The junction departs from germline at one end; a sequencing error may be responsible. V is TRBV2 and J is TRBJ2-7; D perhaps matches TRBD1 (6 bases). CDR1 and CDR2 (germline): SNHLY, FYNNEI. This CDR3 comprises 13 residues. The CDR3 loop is CASRGDNSYEQHF. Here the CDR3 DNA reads TGTGCCAGCAGGGGGGACAATTCCTACGAGCAGCACTTC.

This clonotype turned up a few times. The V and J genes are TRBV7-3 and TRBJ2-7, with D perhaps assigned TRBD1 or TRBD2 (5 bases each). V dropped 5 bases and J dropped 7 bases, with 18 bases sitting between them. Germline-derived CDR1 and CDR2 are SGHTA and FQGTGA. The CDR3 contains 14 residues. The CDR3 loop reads CASSPPKGRNEQYF. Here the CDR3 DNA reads TGTGCCAGCAGCCCCCCCAAGGGGAGAAATGAGCAGTACTTC.

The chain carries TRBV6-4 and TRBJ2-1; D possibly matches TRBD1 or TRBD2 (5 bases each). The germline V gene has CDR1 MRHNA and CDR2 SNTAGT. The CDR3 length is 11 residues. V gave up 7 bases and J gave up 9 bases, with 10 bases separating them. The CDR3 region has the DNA TGTGCCAGCAACAGAGGGACTGAGCAGTTCTTC. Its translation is CASNRGTEQFF.

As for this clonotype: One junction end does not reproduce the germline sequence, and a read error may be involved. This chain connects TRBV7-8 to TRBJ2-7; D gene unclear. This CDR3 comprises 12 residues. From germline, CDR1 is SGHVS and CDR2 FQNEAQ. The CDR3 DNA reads TGTGTCAGCAGCCTTACCTTCAACGAGCAGTACTTC. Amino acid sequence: CVSSLTFNEQYF.

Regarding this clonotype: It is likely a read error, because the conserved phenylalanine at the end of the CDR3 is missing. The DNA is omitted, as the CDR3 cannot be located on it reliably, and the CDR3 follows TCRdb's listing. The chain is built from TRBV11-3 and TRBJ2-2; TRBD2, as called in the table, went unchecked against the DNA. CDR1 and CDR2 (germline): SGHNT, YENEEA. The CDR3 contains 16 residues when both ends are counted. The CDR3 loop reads CASSPGLAGYTGELLS.

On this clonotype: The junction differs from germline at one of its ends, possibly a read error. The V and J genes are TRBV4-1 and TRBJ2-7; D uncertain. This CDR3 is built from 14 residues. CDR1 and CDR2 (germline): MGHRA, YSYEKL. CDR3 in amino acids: CARSQYLGYHEQYF. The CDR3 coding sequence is TGCGCCAGAAGCCAATACTTAGGATACCACGAGCAGTACTTC.

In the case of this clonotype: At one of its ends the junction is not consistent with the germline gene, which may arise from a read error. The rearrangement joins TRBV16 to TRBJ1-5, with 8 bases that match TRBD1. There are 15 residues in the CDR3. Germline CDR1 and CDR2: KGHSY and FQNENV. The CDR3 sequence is CAGSQSQGARQPQHF. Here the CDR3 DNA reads TGTGCCGGCAGCCAATCTCAGGGGGCGAGACAGCCCCAGCATTTC.

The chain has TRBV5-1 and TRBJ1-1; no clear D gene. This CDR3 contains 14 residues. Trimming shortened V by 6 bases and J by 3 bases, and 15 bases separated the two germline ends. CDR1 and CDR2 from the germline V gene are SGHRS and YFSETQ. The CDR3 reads CASNLKGIHTEAFF. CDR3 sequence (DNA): TGCGCCAGCAACCTAAAGGGAATTCACACTGAAGCTTTCTTT.

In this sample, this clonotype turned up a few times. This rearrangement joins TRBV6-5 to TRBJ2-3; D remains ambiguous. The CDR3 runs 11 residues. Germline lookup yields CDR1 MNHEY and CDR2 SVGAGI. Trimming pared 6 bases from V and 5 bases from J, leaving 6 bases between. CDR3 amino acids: CASSLGDTQYF. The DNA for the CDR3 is TGTGCCAGCAGCCTGGGAGATACGCAGTATTTT.